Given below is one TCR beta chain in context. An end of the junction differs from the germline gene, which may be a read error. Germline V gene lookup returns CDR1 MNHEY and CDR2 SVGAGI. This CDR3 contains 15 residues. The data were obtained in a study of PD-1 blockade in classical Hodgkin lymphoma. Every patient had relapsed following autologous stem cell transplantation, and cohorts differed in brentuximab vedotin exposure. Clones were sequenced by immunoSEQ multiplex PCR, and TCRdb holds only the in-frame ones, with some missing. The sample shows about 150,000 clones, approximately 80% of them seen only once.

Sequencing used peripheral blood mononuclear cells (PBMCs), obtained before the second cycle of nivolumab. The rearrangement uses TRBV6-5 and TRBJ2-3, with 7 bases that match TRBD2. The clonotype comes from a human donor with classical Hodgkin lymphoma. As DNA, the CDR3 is TGTGCCATCAGTGGGGGGGACCGGAGCACAGATACGCAGTATTTT. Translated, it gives CAISGGDRSTDTQYF.